The 28 T cell receptor beta chains below all came from one sample that was sequenced in a study of blood T cell repertoires in COVID-19. Libraries were prepared by immunoSEQ multiplex PCR; TCRdb keeps only in-frame clonotypes and omits some of them. Of around 300,000 clones listed, around 91% are singletons. Source material: PBMCs or T cells enriched from blood (not recorded which). Receptors originate from a woman aged 18 to 35 with acute COVID-19.

As for this clone: The junction differs from germline at one of its ends, possibly a read error. The chain employs TRBV12-5 and TRBJ2-7; D might be TRBD2 (5 bases). Germline CDR1 is LGHNT and CDR2 is FRNRAP. The CDR3 sequence is 12 residues long. CDR3 nucleotide sequence: TGTGCTAGTGGTTTGGAGGCGGCATGGGAGAACTTC. It is translated as CASGLEAAWENF.

The chain couples TRBV19 to TRBJ2-1, with TRBD2 matching over 11 bases. The CDR3 runs 15 residues. Losses at the gene ends were 6 bases for V and 1 base for J; bases not matched to a gene: 2. Germline V CDR1 and CDR2: LNHDA, SQIVND (reference sequence). In DNA form, the CDR3 reads TGTGCCAGTAGAACTAGCGGGAGATCCTACAATGAGCAGTTCTTC. Translation: CASRTSGRSYNEQFF.

The chain uses TRBV25-1 and TRBJ1-1, with a possible D match to TRBD1 (5 bases). This CDR3 has 15 residues. V was trimmed by 1 base and J by 10 bases, leaving 19 bases between them. The V gene's germline CDR1 is MGHDK and CDR2 SYGVNS. The CDR3 DNA reads TGTGCCAGCAGTGAATGGAACTCAGGGCCCGGGGGAGCTTTCTTT. Translated, it gives CASSEWNSGPGGAFF. Based on the CDR3 plus reference TRBV25-1 and TRBJ1-1, the full variable domain is EADIYQTPRYLVIGTGKKITLECSQTMGHDKMYWYQQDPGMELHLIHYSYGVNSTEKGDLSSESTVSRIRTEHFPLTLESARPSHTSQYLCASSEWNSGPGGAFFGQGTRLTVV.

V gene TRBV19 combines with J gene TRBJ2-7; 11 bases are a match to TRBD2. Germline CDR1 and CDR2: LNHDA and SQIVND (reference sequence). This CDR3 region has 14 residues. Germline trimming cut 5 bases from V and 3 bases from J; bases unmatched to any gene: 3. The CDR3 DNA is TGTGCCAGTAGTCCCGGACTAGCGGGCTACGAGCAGTACTTC. Translating gives CASSPGLAGYEQYF.

The CDR3 loop is CASSPAGGATDTQYF. In DNA form, the CDR3 reads TGTGCCAGCAGTCCGGCGGGGGGGGCCACAGATACGCAGTATTTT. The chain carries TRBV28 and TRBJ2-3, with 9 bases aligning to TRBD2. Germline CDR1 MDHEN, CDR2 SYDVKM. Germline trimming cut 5 bases from V and 2 bases from J; bases unmatched to any gene: 5. CDR3 size: 15 residues.

The chain has TRBV27 and TRBJ1-4; TRBD1 is a possible D gene (6 bases). Germline CDR1 and CDR2: MNHEY and SMNVEV (reference sequence). This CDR3 contains 14 residues. V dropped 6 bases and J dropped 3 bases, with 11 bases sitting between them. CDR3 DNA: TGTGCCAGCAGGGGGGACAAGGCTAATGAAAAACTGTTTTTT. It translates to CASRGDKANEKLFF.

V is TRBV7-8 and J is TRBJ1-3; D possibly corresponds to TRBD1 (6 bases). V gave up 0 bases and J gave up 4 bases, with 22 bases separating them. The CDR3 extends over 19 amino acids. From germline, CDR1 is SGHVS and CDR2 FQNEAQ. This CDR3 is CASSLALGKDSGLGNTIYF. The CDR3 DNA reads as TGTGCCAGCAGCTTAGCGCTTGGCAAGGACAGCGGATTAGGAAACACCATATATTTT.

Written as DNA, the CDR3 is TGTGCCAGCAGTGATAGGGCAGGGGAATACACCGGGGAGCTGTTTTTT. It yields the protein CASSDRAGEYTGELFF. The chain employs TRBV6-1 and TRBJ2-2, with D possibly TRBD1 on 6 matching bases. CDR3 length: 16 amino acids. V lost 3 bases, J lost 3 bases, and 14 bases lay in between. Germline CDR1 and CDR2: MNHNS and SASEGT.

The chain employs TRBV29-1 and TRBJ2-7; weak D call: TRBD2 (6 bases). Trimming shortened V by 3 bases and J by 7 bases, and 16 bases separated the two germline ends. CDR3 length: 13 amino acids. Germline V gene data show CDR1 as SQVTM and CDR2 as ANQGSEA. CDR3 sequence reads: CSVETGAAGEQYF. The CDR3 DNA reads TGCAGCGTTGAGACGGGAGCGGCGGGGGAGCAGTACTTC.

The chain employs TRBV6-1 and TRBJ2-7; D is perhaps TRBD2 (6 bases). The V gene's germline CDR1 is MNHNS and CDR2 SASEGT. The CDR3 totals 15 residues. Trimming took off 2 bases at V and 3 bases at J, with 14 bases between the two ends. The CDR3 spells CASSEFGGGIYEQYF. CDR3 in DNA: TGTGCCAGCAGTGAATTCGGGGGAGGAATCTACGAGCAGTACTTC.

J is TRBJ2-7 and V is TRBV6-5, with D perhaps matching TRBD1 (6 bases). The V end lost 0 bases, the J end lost 2 bases, and 8 bases lay between the germline ends. The CDR3 has 14 residues. From germline, CDR1 is MNHEY and CDR2 SVGAGI. CDR3 in amino acids: CASSYSPGAYEQYF. For the CDR3, the DNA is TGTGCCAGCAGTTACTCTCCAGGGGCCTACGAGCAGTACTTC.

V and J are TRBV2 and TRBJ2-1; 9 bases align to TRBD2. Losses at the gene ends were 9 bases for V and 4 bases for J; bases not matched to a gene: 7. In germline, CDR1 is SNHLY, CDR2 FYNNEI. CDR3 size: 14 residues. CDR3 bases: TGTGCCAGGACTAGCGGACGGATATACAATGAGCAGTTCTTC. Translation: CARTSGRIYNEQFF.

The V gene is TRBV27, the J gene TRBJ2-3; 8 bases match TRBD1. The J segment lost 4 bases and the V segment lost 6 bases, leaving 9 bases of the junction unmatched. CDR1 and CDR2 from the germline V gene are MNHEY and SMNVEV (reference sequence). The CDR3 contains 15 residues. The CDR3 here is CASSRRGRVADTQYF. CDR3 sequence (DNA): TGTGCCAGCAGCCGCAGGGGGCGAGTGGCAGATACGCAGTATTTT.

The chain employs TRBV18 and TRBJ1-2; D is undetermined. Trimming took off 0 bases at V and 5 bases at J, with 19 bases between the two ends. The CDR3 consists of 17 residues. Germline CDR1 KGHSH, CDR2 LQKENI. The chain's CDR3 is CASSPPSTGSNRYGYTF. The CDR3 DNA follows: TGTGCCAGCTCACCACCGTCAACGGGGTCTAACCGGTATGGCTACACCTTC.

This chain links TRBV7-2 with TRBJ2-1; 13 nucleotides agree with TRBD2. The CDR3 totals 17 residues. Looked up from germline, CDR1 is SGHTA and CDR2 is FQGNSA. V gave up 1 base and J gave up 6 bases; unmatched junction bases: 6. The CDR3 loop is CASSLGLAGGAPNEQFF. The CDR3 DNA reads as TGTGCCAGCAGCTTAGGACTAGCGGGAGGCGCCCCCAATGAGCAGTTCTTC.

The chain uses TRBV11-2 and TRBJ2-2, with D perhaps TRBD1 (6 bases). CDR3 size: 16 residues. V was cut by 2 bases and J by 3 bases, with 13 bases left in between. CDR1 and CDR2 (germline): SGHAT, FQNNGV. The CDR3 DNA follows: TGTGCCAGCAGCTTACCGGACAGTTTATACACCGGGGAGCTGTTTTTT. Amino acid sequence: CASSLPDSLYTGELFF.

The chain joins TRBV5-1 to TRBJ2-7; D perhaps matches TRBD2 (6 bases). Germline V gives CDR1 SGHRS, CDR2 YFSETQ. V gave up 2 bases and J gave up 6 bases, with 9 bases separating them. The CDR3 covers 12 residues. CDR3 sequence reads: CASSLSGGEQYF. Here the CDR3 DNA reads TGCGCCAGCAGCTTATCCGGGGGCGAGCAGTACTTC.

The chain links TRBV3-1 (or the pseudogene TRBV3-2) to TRBJ2-1, with TRBD2 as a possible D gene (9 bases). The CDR3 contains 18 residues. Germline-derived CDR1 and CDR2 are LGHDT and YNNKEL (reference sequence). Trimming stripped 7 bases from V and 5 bases from J, with 27 bases between. CDR3 sequence reads: CASTGQGNRLAGHNEQFF. As DNA, the CDR3 is TGTGCCAGCACCGGACAGGGAAATCGGCTAGCGGGGCACAATGAGCAGTTCTTC.

In this sample, this clone turned up a few times. The chain has TRBV6-5 and TRBJ2-3; TRBD1 matches 8 bases. The CDR3 length is 15 residues. The germline gives CDR1 MNHEY, CDR2 SVGAGI. The V segment lost 2 bases and the J segment 2 bases; nucleotides outside the gene matches: 3. The CDR3 protein is CASSYAGQVTDTQYF. In nucleotides, the CDR3 is TGTGCCAGCAGTTACGCGGGACAGGTCACAGATACGCAGTATTTT.

This chain joins TRBV7-9 and TRBJ2-7; maybe TRBD2 (5 bases). V was shortened by 5 bases and J by 3 bases, with 17 bases between the two germline ends. Per germline, CDR1 SEHNR and CDR2 FQNEAQ (reference sequence). CDR3 length: 15 amino acids. Here the CDR3 DNA reads TGTGCCAGCAGCCCCCAAGGAGGCGGCCTCTACGAGCAGTACTTC. Amino acids: CASSPQGGGLYEQYF.

This rearrangement joins TRBV6-5 to TRBJ1-1; TRBD1 matches 7 bases. Trimming removed 10 bases from V and 10 bases from J; junction bases left unmatched: 9. Looked up from germline, CDR1 is MNHEY and CDR2 is SVGAGI. This CDR3 is built from 11 residues. The CDR3 is CATAIGGVAFF. The CDR3 DNA reads TGTGCCACCGCAATAGGGGGCGTAGCTTTCTTT.

The chain recombines TRBV19 with TRBJ2-2; 7 bases are a match to TRBD2. After removal of 4 bases from V and 4 bases from J, the junction contained 9 bases not matched to a gene. Germline V lookup: CDR1 LNHDA, CDR2 SQIVND (reference sequence). The CDR3 has 16 residues. The CDR3 region is CASSTRSRGGTGELFF. The CDR3 nucleotides are TGTGCCAGTAGTACACGATCCCGCGGGGGCACCGGGGAGCTGTTTTTT.

The rearrangement links TRBV10-3 to TRBJ1-3; TRBD1 is a possible D gene (6 bases). V lost 8 bases, J lost 0 bases, and 8 bases lay in between. Germline CDR1 is ENHRY and CDR2 is SYGVKD. CDR3 size: 13 residues. CDR3 loop: CAIADSSGNTIYF. DNA of the CDR3: TGTGCCATCGCGGACAGCTCTGGAAACACCATATATTTT.

This chain uses TRBV7-2 with TRBJ1-5; D may be TRBD1 (5 bases). Per the germline V gene, CDR1 is SGHTA and CDR2 is FQGNSA. Trimming removed 5 bases from V and 4 bases from J, with 21 bases in between. This CDR3 spans 17 amino acids. The CDR3 protein is CASSREAGHLLNQPQHF. The CDR3 DNA reads as TGTGCCAGCAGCCGGGAGGCAGGGCACCTCCTTAATCAGCCCCAGCATTTT.

The chain links TRBV23-1 to TRBJ1-2, with D maybe TRBD1 (5 bases). TRBV23-1 is an ORF; its function is uncertain. The length of the CDR3 is 18 residues. Trimming took off 1 base at V and 3 bases at J, with 21 bases between the two ends. The CDR3 here is CASSQLATVRTLYYGYTF. Written as DNA, the CDR3 is TGCGCCAGCAGTCAATTGGCGACAGTTAGAACCCTATACTATGGCTACACCTTC.

The V and J genes are TRBV28 and TRBJ2-7; the match to TRBD2 covers 9 bases. V lost 7 bases and J lost 2; bases outside the gene matches: 12. Per the germline V gene, CDR1 is MDHEN and CDR2 is SYDVKM. This CDR3 has 16 residues. In DNA form, the CDR3 reads TGTGCCAGCACCCCTGACCCCCGACTAGCGGCCTACGAGCAGTACTTC. Amino acid sequence: CASTPDPRLAAYEQYF.

This clone showed up just once. J is TRBJ1-3 and V is TRBV25-1; 10 bases align to TRBD1. The ends lost 6 bases at V and 4 bases at J; junction bases unmatched: 6. Germline assignment: CDR1 MGHDK and CDR2 SYGVNS. This CDR3 contains 15 residues. For the CDR3, the DNA is TGTGCCAGCAGAGGACAGGGGGTAAGAGGAAACACCATATATTTT. This encodes CASRGQGVRGNTIYF.

The chain recombines TRBV7-2 with TRBJ2-1, with a tentative D call TRBD2 (6 bases). Germline CDR1 and CDR2: SGHTA and FQGNSA. The V and J ends lost 3 bases and 6 bases respectively, with 21 bases between them. The length of the CDR3 is 17 residues. As DNA, the CDR3 is TGTGCCAGCAGCTTGACCCGGGACCGGGAGCTCCCCAATGAGCAGTTCTTC. This translates into CASSLTRDRELPNEQFF.